The next 4 T cell receptor beta chains were all read from a single sample in a study of monozygotic twins with cystic fibrosis. Here immunoSEQ multiplex PCR was the method, and the copy in TCRdb shows in-frame clones only, minus some. Of approximately 11,000 clones in the sample, roughly 97% were seen once. Sequenced sample: blood. The receptors were gathered from a boy aged 5-17 years with cystic fibrosis.

The chain joins TRBV28 to TRBJ2-7; possibly TRBD2 for D (5 bases). This CDR3 region has 14 residues. Germline-derived CDR1 and CDR2 are MDHEN and SYDVKM. V dropped 6 bases and J dropped 5 bases, with 17 bases sitting between them. The DNA for the CDR3 is TGTGCCAGCAGGGATGGTCTAGCCGGGAACGAGCAGTACTTC. It yields the protein CASRDGLAGNEQYF.

This clone is a singleton in its sample. Germline is not matched at one junction end, which may reflect a read error. The chain carries TRBV7-7 and TRBJ2-3; D not certain. Per germline, CDR1 SSHAT and CDR2 FNYEAQ (reference sequence). The CDR3 length is 14 residues. CDR3 sequence reads: CASSLTPGTDTQYF. CDR3 bases: TGTGCTAGCAGCTTAACTCCAGGCACAGATACGCAGTATTTT.

The V gene is TRBV19, the J gene TRBJ2-3; D may be TRBD2 (6 bases). V was clipped by 3 bases and J by 1 base, with 11 bases between them. Germline V CDR1 and CDR2: LNHDA, SQIVND (reference sequence). The CDR3 is made up of 15 amino acids. For the CDR3, the DNA is TGTGCCAGTAGTATCGCGGGGCTCGGCACAGATACGCAGTATTTT. This gives the protein CASSIAGLGTDTQYF. Full variable domain (remainder filled in from reference TRBV19 and TRBJ2-3): DGGITQSPKYLFRKEGQNVTLSCEQNLNHDAMYWYRQDPGQGLRLIYYSQIVNDFQKGDIAEGYSVSREKKESFPLTVTSAQKNPTAFYLCASSIAGLGTDTQYFGPGTRLTVL.

CDR3 bases: TGCAGCGTTGGGGGCAGGAACACTGAAGCTTTCTTT. Amino acids: CSVGGRNTEAFF. The chain joins TRBV29-1 to TRBJ1-1; TRBD1 might be the D (5 bases). Trimming took 4 bases from V and 1 from J, leaving 7 bases between them. CDR1 and CDR2 (germline): SQVTM, ANQGSEA. This CDR3 is built from 12 residues.